The source of this TCR beta chain is a study of monozygotic twins with inflammatory bowel disease. Study-level results: IBD patients, compared with healthy twins, shared fewer clonotypes with others (especially with disease activity).

Reanalyzing the 5' RACE reads, TCRdb keeps one entry per CDR3 protein, without DNA. Its listing shows around 220,000 distinct CDR3 sequences. In regard to this clonotype: The target antigen is unknown.

This CDR3 is 15 amino acids long. Looked up from germline, CDR1 is SGHDT and CDR2 is YYEEEE. The source of this sequence is a human donor with ulcerative colitis or Crohn's disease, or a healthy co-twin of an affected twin (not recorded which). This chain uses TRBV5-6 with TRBJ1-2. The sequenced sample was blood. Here the CDR3 reads CASSLGGRESVGYTF. Complete variable domain (other parts from reference TRBV5-6 and TRBJ1-2): DAGVTQSPTHLIKTRGQQVTLRCSPKSGHDTVSWYQQALGQGPQFIFQYYEEEERQRGNFPDRFSGHQFPNYSSELNVNALLLGDSALYLCASSLGGRESVGYTFGSGTRLTVV.